The 14 T cell receptor beta chains presented below share a single source sample, sequenced in a study of CD8+CD57+ T cells in acquired aplastic anemia. CDR3 and TCR beta VDJ profiling relied on genomic DNA as the template. One entry per CDR3 protein results from TCRdb running MiXCR on the reads. The data show a few hundred thousand distinct CDR3 sequences, approximately 35% seen once. The sample comprised sorted CD4+, CD8+, or CD8+CD57+ T cells (not recorded which) from PBMCs. These receptors were taken from a human donor in good health, serving as a control.

There are a few counts of this clonotype. The chain has TRBV2 and TRBJ2-3; maybe TRBD1 (6 bases). Germline V gene sequence: CDR1 SNHLY, CDR2 FYNNEI. V was clipped by 7 bases and J by 0 bases, with 23 bases between them. This CDR3 has 18 residues. In nucleotides, the CDR3 is TGTGCCAGCACCGCCCAGGGGCCGGGTCGGGGTAGCACAGATACGCAGTATTTT. Residues: CASTAQGPGRGSTDTQYF. Combining the CDR3 with reference TRBV2 and TRBJ2-3 gives the whole variable domain EPEVTQTPSHQVTQMGQEVILRCVPISNHLYFYWYRQILGQKVEFLVSFYNNEISEKSEIFDDQFSVERPDGSNFTLKIRSTKLEDSAMYFCASTAQGPGRGSTDTQYFGPGTRLTVL.

In this sample, this clonotype turned up many times. The chain is built from TRBV2 and TRBJ2-2, with unresolved D. Trimming pared 3 bases from V and 2 bases from J, leaving 7 bases between. The CDR3 spans 14 residues. CDR1 and CDR2 (germline): SNHLY, FYNNEI. The CDR3 nucleotides read TGTGCCAGCAGTGATTTCACCAACACCGGGGAGCTGTTTTTT. This translates into CASSDFTNTGELFF.

The chain carries TRBV11-2 and TRBJ1-2; weak D call: TRBD1 (5 bases). V lost 5 bases to trimming and J lost 5 bases, with 24 bases between them. CDR1 and CDR2 from the germline V gene are SGHAT and FQNNGV. This CDR3 spans 17 amino acids. CDR3 loop: CASSPIGTGTQIYGYTF. The CDR3 DNA is TGTGCCAGCAGCCCGATAGGGACCGGGACGCAAATATATGGCTACACCTTC.

A remark on this clonotype: This CDR3 fails to terminate in the conserved phenylalanine or tryptophan, so it likely reflects a read error. This chain connects TRBV10-3 to TRBJ1-1; D not certain. In germline, CDR1 is ENHRY, CDR2 SYGVKD. The CDR3 length is 13 residues. The CDR3 nucleotides are TGTGCCATCAGTGAGAGGGAAGCCACTGAGGCTTTCCTT. This codes for CAISEREATEAFL.

Points on this clonotype: A clone one base away is much larger, so this may be a read error. This CDR3 is missing its conserved last phenylalanine or tryptophan, likely due to a read error. This rearrangement joins TRBV2 to TRBJ2-3; no definite D call. The germline CDR1 and CDR2 sequences are SNHLY and FYNNEI. V was shortened by 7 bases and J by 3 bases, with 11 bases between the two germline ends. The CDR3 covers 13 residues. The CDR3 loop reads CASIFSRTDTQYS. The CDR3 region has the DNA TGTGCCAGCATCTTTAGTAGAACAGATACGCAGTATTCT.

With regard to this clonotype: The junction and the germline gene differ at one end; a read error may be behind it. V gene TRBV10-2 combines with J gene TRBJ2-5; 8 positions match TRBD2. This CDR3 spans 15 amino acids. Germline V lookup: CDR1 WSHSY, CDR2 SAAADI. The CDR3 region is CASSDLAGNQETQYF. CDR3 nucleotides: TGCGCCAGCAGTGATTTAGCGGGGAACCAGGAGACCCAGTACTTC.

The V and J genes are TRBV12-3 or TRBV12-4 and TRBJ2-1; unclear D gene. The CDR3 runs to 14 residues. Between the trimmed V and J ends, which lost 6 bases and 10 bases, there was a span of 19 bases. The CDR3 DNA sequence: TGTGCCAGCAGCCCTGAGGTACAAAGCAACGAGCAGTTCTTC. This sequence encodes CASSPEVQSNEQFF.

The chain is built from TRBV10-3 and TRBJ2-1; D may be TRBD2 (6 bases). In germline, CDR1 is ENHRY, CDR2 SYGVKD. Deletions cut 5 bases from V and 4 bases from J, with 18 bases between. The CDR3 is 16 amino acids. In DNA, the CDR3 is TGTGCCATCAGTTTGCTTTCTACGGGGACTTACAATGAGCAGTTCTTC. It codes for CAISLLSTGTYNEQFF.

The J gene is TRBJ2-1, the V gene TRBV2; D not resolved. The V gene lost 3 bases and the J gene lost 7 bases, with 10 bases spanning the gap. The germline V gene encodes CDR1 SNHLY and CDR2 FYNNEI. The CDR3 runs 13 residues. CDR3 nucleotide sequence: TGTGCCAGCAGTGAGGGCCACACTAATGAGCAGTTCTTC. Its translation: CASSEGHTNEQFF.

There are a few counts of this clonotype. V is TRBV20-1 and J is TRBJ2-1; TRBD2 matches 8 bases. Trimming cost V 3 bases and J 2 bases; bases outside gene matches: 3. The germline gives CDR1 DFQATT, CDR2 SNEGSKA (reference sequence). The CDR3 length is 14 residues. The CDR3 coding sequence is TGCAGTGCTAGTTCACTAGCGGCCTACAATGAGCAGTTCTTC. Its translation is CSASSLAAYNEQFF.

The V gene is TRBV25-1, the J gene TRBJ2-7; D uncertain. The CDR3 extends over 12 amino acids. V lost 4 bases, J lost 3 bases, and 7 bases lay in between. Germline CDR1 MGHDK, CDR2 SYGVNS. The CDR3 loop is CASSATVYEQYF. CDR3 nucleotide sequence: TGTGCCAGCAGTGCGACCGTCTACGAGCAGTACTTC.

This clonotype was seen many times. The chain combines TRBV19 with TRBJ1-5, with a weak D call TRBD1 (5 bases). Trimming removed 2 bases at V and 5 bases at J, with 7 bases between. This CDR3 region has 13 residues. Per the germline V gene, CDR1 is LNHDA and CDR2 is SQIVND (reference sequence). CDR3 bases: TGTGCCAGTAGTATACAGGGAGATCAGCCCCAGCATTTT. As protein: CASSIQGDQPQHF.

The rearrangement links TRBV3-1 to TRBJ2-2; D call uncertain. The CDR3 contains 11 residues. CDR1 is LGHDT, CDR2 YNNKEL, per germline (reference sequence). Between the trimmed V and J ends, which lost 5 bases and 7 bases, there was a span of 5 bases. The CDR3 loop reads CASSWHGELFF. CDR3 bases: TGTGCCAGCAGCTGGCACGGGGAGCTGTTTTTT.

This clonotype has only a few counts. The chain joins TRBV4-1 to TRBJ1-1; TRBD1 might be the D (6 bases). Trimming shortened V by 4 bases and J by 1 base, and 16 bases separated the two germline ends. CDR3 size: 16 residues. Germline V gives CDR1 MGHRA, CDR2 YSYEKL. The CDR3 is CASSRTTGTPNTEAFF. The CDR3 DNA follows: TGCGCCAGCAGCCGGACTACCGGGACACCGAACACTGAAGCTTTCTTT.